This T cell receptor (beta chain) was captured by sequencing in a study of blood T cells in healthy people across ages. Together with a sample-barcoded 5' primer, a J-beta primer mix was included in a second PCR lasting roughly 6 to 12 cycles. Each cDNA molecule was tagged by a template-switch adaptor with 12 random nucleotides. TCRdb passed the 5' RACE reads through MiXCR, listing each CDR3 protein once. The data contain some 1.5 million distinct CDR3 sequences, roughly 30% of them singletons. The V gene lost 6 bases and the J gene lost 8 bases, with 20 bases spanning the gap. The CDR3 is made up of 15 amino acids. Germline CDR1 and CDR2: ENHRY and SYGVKD. Whole-study results and caveats: Older age went with lower TCR beta diversity per million T cells, in a roughly linear way.

In this sample, this clonotype turned up a few times. The antigen remains undetermined. This sequence originates from a woman aged 25-40 years in good health. Sequencing was carried out using blood. The rearrangement links TRBV10-3 to TRBJ2-1; no clear D gene. The CDR3 loop reads CAIRAGAGSPDEQFF. The DNA for the CDR3 is TGTGCCATCAGAGCCGGCGCAGGTTCCCCCGATGAGCAGTTCTTC.